This TCR beta chain comes out of a study of human T cells and chemical hapten exposure. Study results and limitations: Donor immune responses may differ from healthy people's, since all donors had alopecia.

This clonotype was counted many times. The antigen is unknown. The germline V gene encodes CDR1 DFQATT and CDR2 SNEGSKA (reference sequence). CDR3 length: 14 residues. Trimming took 2 bases from V and 6 from J, leaving 13 bases between them. The time point: pre-sensitization, week 0. Treatment noted: therapeutic diphenylcyclopropenone sensitization with weekly scalp DPC. Library construction involved attaching unique molecular identifiers to individual cDNA molecules, which allowed quantitative, reproducible TCR counting. TCRdb independently ran MiXCR on the RACE reads; one entry per CDR3 protein. The data show about 93,000 distinct CDR3 sequences, with 8.5% seen just once and just over 2.5% held by the top ten.

The TCR originated in a man aged 35-49 years with alopecia areata. Some clones in this sample may be carry-over from other donors' samples. The chain combines TRBV20-1 with TRBJ1-4; D remains ambiguous. This sample comprised whole blood, obtained in connection with sensitization to the hapten diphenylcyclopropenone (DPC). The CDR3 sequence: CSARSGGEDEKLFF. The CDR3 DNA is TGCAGTGCTAGATCGGGAGGCGAGGATGAAAAACTGTTTTTT.